A single sample gave rise to the 22 T cell receptor beta chains below, sequenced in a study of cytomegalovirus exposure and HLA in healthy donors. 60 Vbeta and 13 Jbeta primers were used in PCR. The table came from immunoSEQ multiplex PCR; TCRdb's copy has only in-frame clones and leaves some out. The table shows fewer than 120,000 clones, with approximately 78% occurring only once. The sequencing input was PBMCs. These TCRs come from a young woman in good health and CMV-seronegative.

The rearrangement joins TRBV29-1 to TRBJ1-4, with 8 bases fitting TRBD1. The CDR3 is 14 residues long. Looked up from germline, CDR1 is SQVTM and CDR2 is ANQGSEA. The ends lost 7 bases at V and 8 bases at J; junction bases unmatched: 12. In nucleotides, the CDR3 is TGCAGCGCCGTGACGGCAGGGGGCAGGGAAAAACTGTTTTTT. It encodes CSAVTAGGREKLFF.

The chain links TRBV13 to TRBJ2-3; D gene ambiguous. With 5 bases removed from V and 8 bases from J, the gap between germline ends came to 20 bases. The CDR3 extends over 15 amino acids. Germline CDR1 and CDR2: PRHDT and FYEKMQ (reference sequence). CDR3 sequence reads: CASSPPGSRMATQYF. The CDR3 nucleotides read TGTGCCAGCAGCCCCCCCGGGTCGCGGATGGCTACGCAGTATTTT.

The gene calls are TRBV4-3 and TRBJ1-3, with TRBD1 as a possible D gene (5 bases). Trimming shortened V by 0 bases and J by 0 bases, and 9 bases separated the two germline ends. Germline loops: CDR1 LGHNA, CDR2 YSLEER. The CDR3 loop spans 16 amino acids. CDR3 coding DNA: TGCGCCAGCAGCCAAGATTGGGACTCCTCTGGAAACACCATATATTTT. It specifies CASSQDWDSSGNTIYF.

This clone was counted only a few times. This chain links TRBV4-3 with TRBJ2-1, with 8 bases fitting TRBD2. CDR1 is LGHNA, CDR2 YSLEER, per germline. V lost 1 base, J lost 7 bases, and 3 bases stayed unmatched. The CDR3 is 14 residues long. CDR3 sequence (DNA): TGCGCCAGCAGCCAAGGCGGGAGGTCGAATGAGCAGTTCTTC. It encodes CASSQGGRSNEQFF.

This chain connects TRBV10-3 to TRBJ1-2; 11 bases match TRBD1. The germline CDR1 and CDR2 sequences are ENHRY and SYGVKD. V was clipped by 4 bases and J by 5 bases; unmatched bases: 3. The CDR3 consists of 14 residues. The CDR3 nucleotides are TGTGCCATCAGTGGGGACAGGGGGAGGTATGGCTACACCTTC. Protein sequence: CAISGDRGRYGYTF.

The chain has TRBV5-1 and TRBJ2-2; D gene unclear. V lost 2 bases and J 6 bases, leaving 5 bases between the germline ends. This CDR3 comprises 12 residues. The germline gives CDR1 SGHRS, CDR2 YFSETQ. The CDR3 spells CASSLSPGELFF. The CDR3 coding sequence is TGCGCCAGCAGCTTAAGCCCCGGGGAGCTGTTTTTT. Together with reference TRBV5-1 and TRBJ2-2, the CDR3 gives the full variable domain: KAGVTQTPRYLIKTRGQQVTLSCSPISGHRSVSWYQQTPGQGLQFLFEYFSETQRNKGNFPGRFSGRQFSNSRSEMNVSTLELGDSALYLCASSLSPGELFFGEGSRLTVL.

On this clone itself: Other DNA sequences in this specimen translate into the identical CDR3. The V and J genes are TRBV5-1 and TRBJ2-1; a weak D match, TRBD1 (6 bases). V shed 4 bases and J shed 0 bases, with 8 bases lying between them. Germline V gene data show CDR1 as SGHRS and CDR2 as YFSETQ. The CDR3 is 14 amino acids. The CDR3 DNA follows: TGCGCCAGCAGCCAGGGGAACTCCTACAATGAGCAGTTCTTC. This codes for CASSQGNSYNEQFF.

This CDR3 is CASTPSGRVQSEQFF. The CDR3 coding sequence is TGTGCCAGCACCCCTAGCGGGAGGGTTCAGTCTGAGCAGTTCTTC. This chain uses TRBV28 with TRBJ2-1, with TRBD2 identical over 12 bases. Germline assignment: CDR1 MDHEN and CDR2 SYDVKM. V was clipped by 7 bases and J by 9 bases; unmatched bases: 10. The CDR3 is 15 residues long.

V is TRBV28 and J is TRBJ2-2; a possible D gene is TRBD1 (5 bases). Per germline, CDR1 MDHEN and CDR2 SYDVKM. V lost 1 base, J lost 6 bases, and 9 bases lay in between. The CDR3 is 14 amino acids. CDR3 bases: TGTGCCAGCAGTTTATCCCAGGGTTCCGGGGAGCTGTTTTTT. Its protein product is CASSLSQGSGELFF.

This clone has a single count. The V and J genes are TRBV7-2 and TRBJ2-7; D not certain. Germline V gives CDR1 SGHTA, CDR2 FQGNSA. The ends were cut back, 1 base at V and 3 bases at J, with 7 bases in the middle. CDR3 length: 13 amino acids. The CDR3, as DNA: TGTGCCAGCAGCTTAGGAATACTCTACGAGCAGTACTTC. Amino acid sequence: CASSLGILYEQYF.

This clone has a handful of counts. The gene calls are TRBV30 and TRBJ2-7; D call uncertain. The CDR3 is 11 amino acids. Trimming took 1 base from V and 4 from J, leaving 5 bases between them. The V gene's germline CDR1 is GTSNPN and CDR2 SVGIG (reference sequence). The CDR3 nucleotides are TGTGCCTGGAGTGCTGTTTACGAGCAGTACTTC. Translating it yields CAWSAVYEQYF.

This CDR3 reads CASSPEGGLVTGELFF. CDR3 DNA: TGCGCCAGCAGTCCAGAGGGGGGGCTGGTCACCGGGGAGCTGTTTTTT. This chain uses TRBV5-1 with TRBJ2-2; tentatively, D is TRBD2 (7 bases). In germline, CDR1 is SGHRS, CDR2 YFSETQ. With 5 bases removed from V and 4 bases from J, the gap between germline ends came to 18 bases. The length of the CDR3 is 16 residues. The full variable domain, in which reference TRBV5-1 and TRBJ2-2 provide the parts outside the CDR3, is KAGVTQTPRYLIKTRGQQVTLSCSPISGHRSVSWYQQTPGQGLQFLFEYFSETQRNKGNFPGRFSGRQFSNSRSEMNVSTLELGDSALYLCASSPEGGLVTGELFFGEGSRLTVL.

The chain carries TRBV7-9 and TRBJ2-1; TRBD2 agrees at 7 bases. CDR3 length: 14 amino acids. With 1 base clipped from V and 7 bases from J, the junction kept 4 bases outside the gene matches. The germline V gene has CDR1 SEHNR and CDR2 FQNEAQ (reference sequence). The CDR3 reads CASSLDAGVNEQFF. The CDR3, as DNA: TGTGCCAGCAGCTTAGATGCGGGAGTGAATGAGCAGTTCTTC.

The V call is TRBV15, the J call TRBJ2-1; D is unresolved. Germline values: CDR1 LNHNV, CDR2 YYDKDF (reference sequence). The CDR3 has 14 amino acids. Trimming cost V 0 bases and J 8 bases, with 11 bases left between them. CDR3 loop: CATSRELLVYEQFF. The CDR3 nucleotides read TGTGCCACCAGCAGAGAACTTTTGGTCTATGAGCAGTTCTTC. The full variable domain, completed using reference TRBV15 and TRBJ2-1, is DAMVIQNPRYQVTQFGKPVTLSCSQTLNHNVMYWYQQKSSQAPKLLFHYYDKDFNNEADTPDNFQSRRPNTSFCFLDIRSPGLGDTAMYLCATSRELLVYEQFFGPGTRLTVL.

V is TRBV27 and J is TRBJ2-5; 9 bases line up with TRBD1. Germline CDR1 reads MNHEY; CDR2 reads SMNVEV (reference sequence). The J segment lost 4 bases and the V segment lost 6 bases, leaving 6 bases of the junction unmatched. The CDR3 runs to 14 residues. The CDR3 nucleotides are TGTGCCAGCAGCTGGACAGGGGAGGCAGAGACCCAGTACTTC. It specifies CASSWTGEAETQYF.

The CDR3 DNA follows: TGCAGCGTTGAGGACTTCAACTATGGCTACACCTTC. Translating gives CSVEDFNYGYTF. V is TRBV29-1 and J is TRBJ1-2; D gene unclear. Looked up from germline, CDR1 is SQVTM and CDR2 is ANQGSEA. V shed 3 bases and J shed 2 bases, with 7 bases lying between them. This CDR3 has 12 amino acids.

The chain couples TRBV28 to TRBJ2-2, with D perhaps TRBD2 (6 bases). CDR1 is MDHEN, CDR2 SYDVKM, per germline. CDR3 size: 17 residues. V lost 7 bases and J lost 2, with 20 bases in between. The CDR3 bases are TGTGCCAGCAAGAATAGTGCCGGGACTGGCAACACCGGGGAGCTGTTTTTT. Residues: CASKNSAGTGNTGELFF.

The chain is built from TRBV7-6 and TRBJ1-2; 10 bases agree with TRBD1. The V gene end was trimmed by 1 base and the J gene end by 2 bases; junction bases not matched to a gene: 1. The CDR3 is 15 residues long. CDR1 and CDR2 (germline): SGHVS, FNYEAQ. The CDR3 spells CASSLEGQGNYGYTF. DNA for the CDR3: TGTGCCAGCAGCTTAGAGGGACAGGGGAACTATGGCTACACCTTC. The entire variable domain, with the rest obtained from reference TRBV7-6 and TRBJ1-2, is as follows: GAGVSQSPRYKVTKRGQDVALRCDPISGHVSLYWYRQALGQGPEFLTYFNYEAQQDKSGLPNDRFSAERPEGSISTLTIQRTEQRDSAMYRCASSLEGQGNYGYTFGSGTRLTVV.

The V and J genes are TRBV7-8 and TRBJ2-6; D perhaps matches TRBD2 (6 bases). Trimming took 4 bases from V and 2 from J, leaving 18 bases between them. The CDR3 is 18 residues long. Germline-derived CDR1 and CDR2 are SGHVS and FQNEAQ. CDR3 bases: TGTGCCAGCAGCTGGGGTGGCGGGGACCAGACTGGGGCCAACGTCCTGACTTTC. This translates into CASSWGGGDQTGANVLTF.

The V call is TRBV5-1, the J call TRBJ1-4; TRBD1 agrees at 8 bases. Germline CDR1 is SGHRS and CDR2 is YFSETQ. The V gene end was trimmed by 4 bases and the J gene end by 8 bases; junction bases not matched to a gene: 7. The CDR3 has 14 amino acids. DNA for the CDR3: TGCGCCAGCAGCGCTGGACAGGGCGGGGAAAAACTGTTTTTT. Translation gives CASSAGQGGEKLFF.

This clone is a singleton in its sample. The chain recombines TRBV28 with TRBJ1-6; D may be TRBD1 (5 bases). V was shortened by 5 bases and J by 6 bases, with 11 bases between the two germline ends. The germline V gene has CDR1 MDHEN and CDR2 SYDVKM. CDR3 length: 14 residues. DNA of the CDR3: TGTGCCAGCAGTCCCGGACAAATTAATTCACCCCTCCACTTT. Encoded protein: CASSPGQINSPLHF.

The sample holds a few counts of this clone. The V call is TRBV30, the J call TRBJ2-5, with TRBD2 identical over 13 bases. After removal of 3 bases from V and 2 bases from J, the junction contained 12 bases not matched to a gene. Germline V CDR1 and CDR2: GTSNPN, SVGIG (reference sequence). This CDR3 comprises 18 residues. CDR3 nucleotide sequence: TGTGCCTGGAGATCAATGGGACTAGCGGGGAGAGGGCAAGAGACCCAGTACTTC. This sequence encodes CAWRSMGLAGRGQETQYF.